This T cell receptor beta chain was captured in a study of response to subunit inactivated influenza vaccine. This clonotype occurred a few times. Germline V lookup: CDR1 MNHEY, CDR2 SVGAGI. V dropped 4 bases and J dropped 2; count of bases not matched to a gene: 6. The CDR3 runs 16 residues. MiXCR was run by TCRdb on the RT-PCR reads, yielding one entry per CDR3 protein. The sample records around 190,000 distinct CDR3 sequences, about 9% being singletons. The sequence derives from a man aged 50-60 years who received an inactivated influenza vaccine. This rearrangement joins TRBV6-5 to TRBJ1-5; 9 positions match TRBD1. The material was non-naive T cells sorted from PBMCs, obtained on the day of vaccination. The DNA of the CDR3 is TGTGCCAGCAGTTCCCGGGACAGGGAAGGCAATCAGCCCCAGCATTTT. Translated, it gives CASSSRDREGNQPQHF.